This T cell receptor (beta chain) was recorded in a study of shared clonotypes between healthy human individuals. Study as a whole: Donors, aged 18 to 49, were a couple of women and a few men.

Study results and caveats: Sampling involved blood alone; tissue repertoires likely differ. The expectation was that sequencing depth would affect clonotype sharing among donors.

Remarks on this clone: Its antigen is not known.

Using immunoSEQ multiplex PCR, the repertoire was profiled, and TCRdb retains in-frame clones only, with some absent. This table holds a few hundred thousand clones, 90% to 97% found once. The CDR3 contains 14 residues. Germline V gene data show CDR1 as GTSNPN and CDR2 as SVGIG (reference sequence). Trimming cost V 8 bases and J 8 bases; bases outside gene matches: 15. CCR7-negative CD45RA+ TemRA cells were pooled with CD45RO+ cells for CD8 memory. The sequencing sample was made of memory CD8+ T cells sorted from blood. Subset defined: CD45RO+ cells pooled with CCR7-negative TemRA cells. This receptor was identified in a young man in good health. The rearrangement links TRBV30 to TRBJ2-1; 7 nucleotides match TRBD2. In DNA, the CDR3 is TGTGCCGGCCCACTGGGCGGGAGATTGGATGAGCAGTTCTTC. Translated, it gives CAGPLGGRLDEQFF.